This T cell receptor (beta chain) was identified during a study of cytomegalovirus exposure and HLA in healthy donors. Points from the study as a whole: Researchers left out some V segments, among them TRBV6-2 and TRBV6-3, as indistinguishable.

The PCR ran on 60 Vbeta and 13 Jbeta primers. This table comes from immunoSEQ multiplex PCR, and its TCRdb copy is limited to in-frame clones, with some not included. The data hold 150,000 to 200,000 clones, with about 83% observed a single time. The CDR3 is 20 amino acids. The germline V gene encodes CDR1 SGDLS and CDR2 YYNGEE. V was pared by 8 bases and J by 0 bases, with 21 bases of the junction left unmatched. This clone was recorded a few times. What it binds is not known. The sequencing input was PBMCs. The TCR was taken from a girl aged 5-17 years in good health and CMV-seropositive. The V gene is TRBV9, the J gene TRBJ1-3; 9 bases map to TRBD1. The CDR3: CASREGGQGLVLVSGNTIYF. CDR3 DNA sequence: TGTGCCAGTCGTGAGGGGGGACAGGGCTTGGTTTTGGTCTCTGGAAACACCATATATTTT.